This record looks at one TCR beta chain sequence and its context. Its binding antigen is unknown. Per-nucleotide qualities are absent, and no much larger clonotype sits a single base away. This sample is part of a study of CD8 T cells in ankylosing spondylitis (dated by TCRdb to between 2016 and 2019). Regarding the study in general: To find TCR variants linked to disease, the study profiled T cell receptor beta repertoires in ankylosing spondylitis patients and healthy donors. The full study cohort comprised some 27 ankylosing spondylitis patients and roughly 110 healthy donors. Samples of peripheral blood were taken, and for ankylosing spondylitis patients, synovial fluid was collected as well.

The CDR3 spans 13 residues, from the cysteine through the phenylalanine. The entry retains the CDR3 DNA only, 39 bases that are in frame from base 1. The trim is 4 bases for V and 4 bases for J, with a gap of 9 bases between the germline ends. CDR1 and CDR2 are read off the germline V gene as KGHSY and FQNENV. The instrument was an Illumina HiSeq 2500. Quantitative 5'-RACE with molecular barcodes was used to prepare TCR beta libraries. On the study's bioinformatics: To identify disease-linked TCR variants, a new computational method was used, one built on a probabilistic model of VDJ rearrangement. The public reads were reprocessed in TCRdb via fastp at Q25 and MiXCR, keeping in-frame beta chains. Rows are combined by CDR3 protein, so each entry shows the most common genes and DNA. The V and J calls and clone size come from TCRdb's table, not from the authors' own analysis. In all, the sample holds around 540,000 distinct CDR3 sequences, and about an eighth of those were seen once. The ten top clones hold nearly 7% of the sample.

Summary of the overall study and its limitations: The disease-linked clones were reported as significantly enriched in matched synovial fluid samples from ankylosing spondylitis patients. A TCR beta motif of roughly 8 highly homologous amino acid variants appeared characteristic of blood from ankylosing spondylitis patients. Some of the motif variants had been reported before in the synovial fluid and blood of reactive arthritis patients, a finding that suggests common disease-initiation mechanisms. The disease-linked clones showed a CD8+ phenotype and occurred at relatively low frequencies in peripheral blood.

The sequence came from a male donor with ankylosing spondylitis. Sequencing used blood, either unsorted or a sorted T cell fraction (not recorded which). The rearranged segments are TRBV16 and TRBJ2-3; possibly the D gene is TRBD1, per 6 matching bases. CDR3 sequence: CASSPQGPDTQYF. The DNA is TGTGCCAGCAGCCCACAGGGTCCAGATACGCAGTATTTT.